Each of the 11 T cell receptor beta chains below was sequenced from the same sample in a study of OX40 agonist ivuxolimab in advanced cancers. Assay used: immunoSEQ multiplex PCR; TCRdb lists only in-frame clones, some missing. The sample contains about 90,000 clones, 75% to 95% of which appear only once. Here the sequenced sample was CD4+ or CD8+ T cells sorted from blood, taken in a trial of the OX40 agonist ivuxolimab. The source is an adult with an advanced solid tumor such as melanoma, head and neck, liver or kidney cancer.

V gene TRBV5-1 combines with J gene TRBJ2-3; the D gene could be TRBD1 or TRBD2 (5 bases each). CDR1 SGHRS and CDR2 YFSETQ come from the germline V gene. The CDR3 spans 15 residues. V was clipped by 2 bases and J by 1 base, with 11 bases between them. Written as DNA, the CDR3 is TGCGCCAGCAGCTTAGAGGGGAAACGCACAGATACGCAGTATTTT. Its protein product is CASSLEGKRTDTQYF.

The DNA for the CDR3 is TGCGCCAGCAGCTTGGGAGGACACAACACTGAAGCTTTCTTT. It specifies CASSLGGHNTEAFF. This chain uses TRBV5-1 with TRBJ1-1; a possible D gene is TRBD1 (5 bases). V was shortened by 0 bases and J by 2 bases, with 8 bases between the two germline ends. The CDR3 sequence is 14 residues long. The germline gives CDR1 SGHRS, CDR2 YFSETQ.

This chain uses TRBV6-5 with TRBJ2-5, with 12 nucleotides matching TRBD2. Germline-derived CDR1 and CDR2 are MNHEY and SVGAGI. The CDR3 has 16 residues. The junction had 6 bases not matched to a gene; V was cut back by 2 bases and J by 5 bases. CDR3 bases: TGTGCCAGCAGTTACACAACCGGGACTAGCGGGGAGACCCAGTACTTC. It translates to CASSYTTGTSGETQYF.

The chain recombines TRBV11-3 with TRBJ1-1; D is possibly TRBD1 (5 bases). V gave up 4 bases and J gave up 3 bases, with 15 bases separating them. Germline V gene lookup returns CDR1 SGHNT and CDR2 YENEEA. CDR3 length: 15 residues. In DNA form, the CDR3 reads TGTGCCAGCAGCTATTCATTACCGGGGGACACTGAAGCTTTCTTT. This sequence encodes CASSYSLPGDTEAFF.

The chain recombines TRBV7-6 with TRBJ1-4, with D perhaps TRBD1 (6 bases). Trimming took off 4 bases at V and 7 bases at J, with 13 bases between the two ends. The CDR3 is made up of 14 amino acids. Germline lookup yields CDR1 SGHVS and CDR2 FNYEAQ. As DNA, the CDR3 is TGTGCCAGCAGCTCGGACAGCTACGGTGAAAAACTGTTTTTT. As protein: CASSSDSYGEKLFF.

The V gene is TRBV2, the J gene TRBJ2-5; 7 bases line up with TRBD2. The CDR3 contains 14 residues. The V and J ends lost 7 bases and 0 bases, in that order; junction bases with no gene match: 5. Germline V gene lookup returns CDR1 SNHLY and CDR2 FYNNEI. Here the CDR3 DNA reads TGTGCCAGCACACGCGGGGGATACCAAGAGACCCAGTACTTC. It encodes CASTRGGYQETQYF.

This rearrangement joins TRBV6-5 to TRBJ2-7; maybe TRBD1 (6 bases). V shed 5 bases and J shed 6 bases, with 11 bases lying between them. CDR1 and CDR2 (germline): MNHEY, SVGAGI. The CDR3 totals 12 residues. This CDR3 reads CASSLVRGEQYF. CDR3 nucleotides: TGTGCCAGCAGTCTCGTCAGGGGCGAGCAGTACTTC.

The chain couples TRBV7-2 to TRBJ2-5; D is undetermined. There are 13 residues in the CDR3. The germline V and J ends were trimmed by 1 base and 4 bases, with 7 bases remaining between them. Per germline, CDR1 SGHTA and CDR2 FQGNSA. The DNA of the CDR3 is TGTGCCAGCAGCTTAGTGCTAGGAGAGACCCAGTACTTC. It encodes CASSLVLGETQYF.

In DNA form, the CDR3 reads TGTGCCAGCAGCATAGGACTAGCGGGAGATGAGCAGTACTTC. It is translated as CASSIGLAGDEQYF. This chain joins TRBV7-2 and TRBJ2-7, with TRBD2 identical over 13 bases. CDR3 length: 14 amino acids. With V trimmed by 5 bases and J by 7 bases, 5 bases remained unmatched. Germline lookup yields CDR1 SGHTA and CDR2 FQGNSA.

The rearrangement uses TRBV14 and TRBJ2-7; 8 positions match TRBD1. From germline, CDR1 is SGHDN and CDR2 FVKESK. V lost 2 bases to trimming and J lost 3 bases; unmatched junction nucleotides: 6. CDR3 length: 15 residues. This CDR3 is CASSQRDRRFYEQYF. Here the CDR3 DNA reads TGTGCCAGCAGCCAACGGGACAGGAGATTCTACGAGCAGTACTTC.

The V and J genes are TRBV19 and TRBJ1-1; no definite D call. The CDR3 is 16 residues long. V lost 4 bases to trimming and J lost 1 base, with 16 bases between them. Per the germline V gene, CDR1 is LNHDA and CDR2 is SQIVND (reference sequence). CDR3 DNA sequence: TGTGCCAGTAGTACCTCCTGGGCCCCCCCGAACACTGAAGCTTTCTTT. It translates to CASSTSWAPPNTEAFF.